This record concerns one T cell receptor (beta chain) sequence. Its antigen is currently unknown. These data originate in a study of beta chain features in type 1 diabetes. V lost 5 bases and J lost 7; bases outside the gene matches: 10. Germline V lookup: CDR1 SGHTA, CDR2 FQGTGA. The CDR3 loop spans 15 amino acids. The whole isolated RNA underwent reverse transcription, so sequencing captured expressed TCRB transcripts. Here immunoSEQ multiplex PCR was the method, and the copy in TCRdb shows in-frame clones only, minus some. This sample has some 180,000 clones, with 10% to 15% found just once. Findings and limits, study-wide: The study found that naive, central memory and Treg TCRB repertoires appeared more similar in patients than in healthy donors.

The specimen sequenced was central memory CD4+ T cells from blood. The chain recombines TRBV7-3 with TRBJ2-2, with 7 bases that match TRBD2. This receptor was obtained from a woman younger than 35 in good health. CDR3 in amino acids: CASSPPGGRGGELFF. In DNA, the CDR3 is TGTGCCAGCAGCCCGCCGGGAGGTCGGGGCGGGGAGCTGTTTTTT.